This T cell receptor beta chain was observed in a study of spatial heterogeneity in lung cancer. Study-level findings and limits: Tumor mutation count correlated with how many alpha and beta TCRs expanded intratumorally.

The time point here: sample taken at primary tumor resection. This clonotype is medium-sized. Its target is unknown. TCRdb itself ran the 5' RACE reads through MiXCR, one entry per CDR3 protein. The top ten hold around 28% of the sample, which has some 5,000 distinct CDR3 sequences, around 7% seen once. Material: lung tumor tissue, obtained at surgery. This clonotype was sampled from a female donor with early-stage non-small cell lung cancer.

CDR3 bases: TGTGCCAGCAGCTTAAGCAGCAATCAGCCCCAGCATTTT. Encoded protein: CASSLSSNQPQHF. V and J are TRBV11-2 and TRBJ1-5; D is ambiguous. In germline, CDR1 is SGHAT, CDR2 FQNNGV. V lost 2 bases to trimming and J lost 1 base, with 3 bases between them. CDR3 length: 13 residues.